The present T cell receptor beta chain was sequenced within a study of shared clonotypes between healthy human individuals. The repertoire was sequenced with immunoSEQ multiplex PCR; TCRdb's copy has only in-frame clones and lacks some. Of millions of clones listed, roughly 92% are singletons. CDR3 length: 13 amino acids. V was pared by 7 bases and J by 0 bases, with 10 bases between. The V gene's germline CDR1 is MDHEN and CDR2 SYDVKM. This clone was recorded a few times. This TCR was sampled from a man aged 18 to 29 in good health. Sequenced sample: naive CD4+ T cells sorted from blood. Indicated subset: CD45RA+ positively selected. The rearrangement uses TRBV28 and TRBJ2-7; weak D call: TRBD1 (6 bases). The CDR3 region is CASTSDSSYEQYF. CDR3 DNA: TGTGCCAGCACATCGGACAGCTCCTACGAGCAGTACTTC. Full variable domain (rest looked up from reference TRBV28 and TRBJ2-7): DVKVTQSSRYLVKRTGEKVFLECVQDMDHENMFWYRQDPGLGLRLIYFSYDVKMKEKGDIPEGYSVSREKKERFSLILESASTNQTSMYLCASTSDSSYEQYFGPGTRLTVT.